These 31 T cell receptor beta chains came from one sample sequenced in a study of cytomegalovirus exposure and HLA in healthy donors. Researchers ran the PCR with 60 Vbeta and 13 Jbeta primers. Generated by immunoSEQ multiplex PCR, the TCRdb table keeps only in-frame clones and is missing some. The repertoire consists of 150,000 to 200,000 clones, with around four fifths occurring once and the leading ten covering 1%. The sequencing sample was made of PBMCs. The receptors were sampled from a woman in her fifties or sixties in good health and CMV-seropositive.

The CDR3 here is CASSFAPREQYF. The CDR3 DNA reads TGTGCCAGCAGTTTTGCCCCTAGGGAGCAGTACTTC. The V gene is TRBV28, the J gene TRBJ2-7; no clear D gene. V was pared by 3 bases and J by 7 bases, with 10 bases between. The CDR3 length is 12 residues. Germline V gene data show CDR1 as MDHEN and CDR2 as SYDVKM. The variable domain in full, with the rest retrieved from reference TRBV28 and TRBJ2-7, is DVKVTQSSRYLVKRTGEKVFLECVQDMDHENMFWYRQDPGLGLRLIYFSYDVKMKEKGDIPEGYSVSREKKERFSLILESASTNQTSMYLCASSFAPREQYFGPGTRLTVT.

The chain couples TRBV7-2 to TRBJ1-2, with D tentatively TRBD1 (5 bases). The CDR3 contains 17 residues. Trimming stripped 2 bases from V and 2 bases from J, with 18 bases between. CDR1 SGHTA and CDR2 FQGNSA come from the germline V gene. CDR3 residues: CASSLQGLQRSNYGYTF. The CDR3 DNA sequence: TGTGCCAGCAGCTTACAGGGTCTCCAACGCTCGAACTATGGCTACACCTTC.

The chain has TRBV5-1 and TRBJ1-1, with D unresolved. The V gene's germline CDR1 is SGHRS and CDR2 YFSETQ. The V and J ends lost 4 bases and 2 bases respectively, with 9 bases between them. This CDR3 has 13 residues. The CDR3 protein is CASSGGPNTEAFF. CDR3 sequence (DNA): TGCGCCAGCAGCGGAGGTCCAAACACTGAAGCTTTCTTT. The whole variable domain, filled in from reference TRBV5-1 and TRBJ1-1, reads KAGVTQTPRYLIKTRGQQVTLSCSPISGHRSVSWYQQTPGQGLQFLFEYFSETQRNKGNFPGRFSGRQFSNSRSEMNVSTLELGDSALYLCASSGGPNTEAFFGQGTRLTVV.

The V and J genes are TRBV6-5 and TRBJ2-1; TRBD2 matches at 11 bases. Germline lookup yields CDR1 MNHEY and CDR2 SVGAGI. The CDR3 runs to 15 residues. After removal of 3 bases from V and 9 bases from J, the junction contained 7 bases not matched to a gene. Here the CDR3 DNA reads TGTGCCAGCAGTTATGGCGGTAGCGGGAGGGGTGAGCAGTTCTTC. Translating it yields CASSYGGSGRGEQFF.

This clone has a handful of counts. One base separates it from a far larger clone, so it is likely a read error. This chain links TRBV7-8 with TRBJ2-7, with D possibly being TRBD2 (7 bases). The CDR3 has 15 amino acids. Germline values: CDR1 SGHVS, CDR2 FQNEAQ. The CDR3 coding sequence is TGTGCCAGCCGCTTAGGGGGGGACGACTCCTACGAGCAGTACTTC. This encodes CASRLGGDDSYEQYF.

This clone was seen just once. The chain carries TRBV27 and TRBJ2-1; weak D call: TRBD2 (6 bases). The CDR3 has 14 amino acids. In germline, CDR1 is MNHEY, CDR2 SMNVEV (reference sequence). V was pared by 4 bases and J by 7 bases, with 14 bases between. The CDR3 coding sequence is TGTGCCAGCAGTTCCCCCGGCGGGGAAAATGAGCAGTTCTTC. The encoded protein is CASSSPGGENEQFF.

The CDR3 is CSVGRDTEAFF. CDR3 in DNA: TGCAGCGTCGGGAGGGACACTGAAGCTTTCTTT. The chain joins TRBV29-1 to TRBJ1-1; D ambiguous. The CDR3 length is 11 residues. V lost 6 bases and J lost 3, with 8 bases in between. Germline assignment: CDR1 SQVTM and CDR2 ANQGSEA.

This chain links TRBV28 with TRBJ2-7; 9 bases are a match to TRBD1. Germline trimming cut 5 bases from V and 0 bases from J; bases unmatched to any gene: 8. The CDR3 has 16 residues. Germline assignment: CDR1 MDHEN and CDR2 SYDVKM. CDR3 sequence reads: CASSAQPGQGSYEQYF. The CDR3 nucleotides are TGTGCCAGCAGTGCTCAACCGGGACAGGGCTCCTACGAGCAGTACTTC.

The chain carries TRBV7-2 and TRBJ1-2; TRBD1 aligns across 7 bases. In germline, CDR1 is SGHTA, CDR2 FQGNSA. Trimming at V came to 5 bases and at J to 4 bases, leaving 4 bases not matched to a gene. The CDR3 sequence is 13 residues long. CDR3 sequence (DNA): TGTGCCAGCAGCCCTGACAGGGTCTATGGCTACACCTTC. This translates into CASSPDRVYGYTF.

CDR3 coding DNA: TGCAGCGGCAGGGAATTCGGGGAAAAACTGTTTTTT. Its translation is CSGREFGEKLFF. The J gene is TRBJ1-4, the V gene TRBV29-1; D possibly corresponds to TRBD1 (5 bases). The CDR3 has 12 amino acids. V lost 7 bases and J lost 8, with 14 bases in between. The germline CDR1 and CDR2 sequences are SQVTM and ANQGSEA.

The sample holds a few counts of this clone. The chain has TRBV9 and TRBJ2-5; tentative D call: TRBD2 (5 bases). Trimming pared 4 bases from V and 4 bases from J, leaving 17 bases between. Germline V gives CDR1 SGDLS, CDR2 YYNGEE. The CDR3 length is 15 residues. The CDR3 is CASSPRGARSETQYF. The CDR3 bases are TGTGCCAGCAGCCCCCGGGGAGCCCGCTCAGAGACCCAGTACTTC.

V and J are TRBV6-4 and TRBJ1-1; tentatively, D is TRBD1 (5 bases). Deletions cut 2 bases from V and 3 bases from J, with 13 bases between. This CDR3 region has 15 residues. Germline CDR1 MRHNA, CDR2 SNTAGT. The CDR3 loop is CASSDKGRADTEAFF. CDR3 DNA sequence: TGTGCCAGCAGTGACAAAGGCAGGGCGGACACTGAAGCTTTCTTT.

The J gene is TRBJ2-7, the V gene TRBV14; D call uncertain. Between the trimmed V and J ends, which lost 4 bases and 2 bases, there was a span of 9 bases. The CDR3 loop spans 13 amino acids. Germline CDR1 SGHDN, CDR2 FVKESK. CDR3 residues: CASSPRVAYEQYF. CDR3 coding DNA: TGTGCCAGCAGCCCTCGGGTAGCCTACGAGCAGTACTTC.

This clone was found once. This sequence joins TRBV9 and TRBJ1-2; 12 bases line up with TRBD1. The V segment lost 3 bases and the J segment 8 bases; nucleotides outside the gene matches: 8. Per the germline V gene, CDR1 is SGDLS and CDR2 is YYNGEE. The CDR3 has 15 amino acids. CDR3 region: CASSGRDRGLGGYTF. DNA for the CDR3: TGTGCCAGCAGCGGCCGGGACAGGGGGCTAGGCGGCTACACCTTC.

There are a few counts of this clone. This chain uses TRBV5-1 with TRBJ1-3; no firm D call. This CDR3 region has 15 residues. The V and J ends lost 0 bases and 4 bases respectively, with 11 bases between them. The germline CDR1 and CDR2 sequences are SGHRS and YFSETQ. For the CDR3, the DNA is TGCGCCAGCAGCTTGGATATAGCCCCGGGAAACACCATATATTTT. Translated: CASSLDIAPGNTIYF. Full variable domain (missing parts from reference TRBV5-1 and TRBJ1-3): KAGVTQTPRYLIKTRGQQVTLSCSPISGHRSVSWYQQTPGQGLQFLFEYFSETQRNKGNFPGRFSGRQFSNSRSEMNVSTLELGDSALYLCASSLDIAPGNTIYFGEGSWLTVV.

The rearrangement links TRBV4-1 to TRBJ2-7; D might be TRBD2 (7 bases). The germline V gene encodes CDR1 MGHRA and CDR2 YSYEKL. Trimming pared 1 base from V and 5 bases from J, leaving 21 bases between. This CDR3 region has 17 residues. The chain's CDR3 is CASSQGSGGIGFHEQYF. CDR3 sequence (DNA): TGCGCCAGCAGCCAAGGGTCGGGGGGCATAGGGTTCCACGAGCAGTACTTC.

This chain joins TRBV9 and TRBJ2-1; TRBD1 agrees at 10 bases. The trim removed 0 bases at V and 6 bases at J, leaving 3 bases unmatched. Germline V CDR1 and CDR2: SGDLS, YYNGEE. CDR3 size: 15 residues. This chain's CDR3 is CASSVVGQGSNEQFF. The CDR3 nucleotides read TGTGCCAGCAGCGTAGTGGGACAGGGGAGCAATGAGCAGTTCTTC.

J is TRBJ2-7 and V is TRBV5-1; 12 nucleotides line up with TRBD1. The CDR3 runs 15 residues. Looked up from germline, CDR1 is SGHRS and CDR2 is YFSETQ. Trimming cost V 4 bases and J 5 bases; bases outside gene matches: 7. As DNA, the CDR3 is TGCGCCAGCAGCATACCGGGACAGGGGGCCCACGAGCAGTACTTC. This encodes CASSIPGQGAHEQYF.

The chain combines TRBV7-6 with TRBJ1-4; TRBD1 matches at 7 bases. The CDR3 extends over 13 amino acids. The germline V gene encodes CDR1 SGHVS and CDR2 FNYEAQ. Trimming removed 5 bases from V and 10 bases from J; junction bases left unmatched: 7. The CDR3 protein is CASSPGTAGKLFF. CDR3 DNA sequence: TGTGCCAGCAGCCCCGGGACAGCAGGAAAACTGTTTTTT.

The chain carries TRBV9 and TRBJ1-3, with D perhaps matching TRBD1 (6 bases). Trimming left V 2 bases short and J 4 bases short, with 16 bases between. The CDR3 totals 16 residues. Germline V gene sequence: CDR1 SGDLS, CDR2 YYNGEE. Written as DNA, the CDR3 is TGTGCCAGCAGCGTCCGCCTAGGGGGATACGGAAACACCATATATTTT. It codes for CASSVRLGGYGNTIYF.

The CDR3 loop reads CASSLKGWGTEAFF. Here the CDR3 DNA reads TGTGCCAGCAGTTTAAAGGGGTGGGGTACTGAAGCTTTCTTT. This chain joins TRBV27 and TRBJ1-1; D may be TRBD1 (5 bases). Deletions cut 2 bases from V and 5 bases from J, with 12 bases between. This CDR3 is built from 14 residues. The germline gives CDR1 MNHEY, CDR2 SMNVEV (reference sequence).

This clone was found once. The chain is built from TRBV5-4 and TRBJ1-2; perhaps TRBD1 as D (6 bases). The CDR3 sequence is 15 residues long. The germline V gene has CDR1 SGHNT and CDR2 YYREEE (reference sequence). With 4 bases removed from V and 2 bases from J, the gap between germline ends came to 15 bases. CDR3 residues: CASSRQATGNYGYTF. In DNA, the CDR3 is TGTGCCAGCAGCCGCCAAGCGACAGGAAACTATGGCTACACCTTC.

The J gene is TRBJ2-7, the V gene TRBV5-4; D gene ambiguous. This CDR3 is 14 amino acids long. Germline V gene data show CDR1 as SGHNT and CDR2 as YYREEE (reference sequence). Between the trimmed V and J ends, which lost 3 bases and 1 base, there was a span of 11 bases. In DNA form, the CDR3 reads TGTGCCAGCAGCTCCCCTAGGAGTTCCTACGAGCAGTACTTC. As protein: CASSSPRSSYEQYF.

This clone was seen once. The CDR3 reads CASSVTVNEQFF. Written as DNA, the CDR3 is TGTGCCAGCAGCGTGACAGTCAATGAGCAGTTCTTC. The gene calls are TRBV28 and TRBJ2-1, with a tentative D call TRBD1 (5 bases). Trimming took 6 bases from V and 6 from J, leaving 9 bases between them. The CDR3 runs 12 residues. Germline V lookup: CDR1 MDHEN, CDR2 SYDVKM.

The chain is built from TRBV14 and TRBJ1-1; a weak D match, TRBD1 (6 bases). Looked up from germline, CDR1 is SGHDN and CDR2 is FVKESK. The CDR3 is 14 amino acids. Trimming took 7 bases from V and 1 from J, leaving 13 bases between them. CDR3 DNA sequence: TGTGCCAGCAAAGTTAAGGGGGAGAACACTGAAGCTTTCTTT. As protein: CASKVKGENTEAFF.

Concerning this clone: One end of the junction does not line up with germline, which may come from a read error. The same CDR3 also results from other DNA sequences found in this sample. V and J are TRBV7-7 and TRBJ2-5, with TRBD1 matching 7 bases. Looked up from germline, CDR1 is SSHAT and CDR2 is FNYEAQ (reference sequence). This CDR3 contains 14 residues. CDR3 sequence (DNA): TGTGCTAGCAGCCCAGGACAGGATGGGGAGACCCAGTACTTC. This sequence encodes CASSPGQDGETQYF.

The rearrangement links TRBV19 to TRBJ1-5; D call uncertain. CDR1 and CDR2 (germline): LNHDA, SQIVND (reference sequence). The CDR3 consists of 13 residues. V lost 5 bases, J lost 3 bases, and 8 bases lay in between. CDR3 nucleotides: TGTGCCAGTAGTGTGCAGTTCAATCAGCCCCAGCATTTT. This translates into CASSVQFNQPQHF.

This clone was detected only a few times. The rearrangement joins TRBV7-2 to TRBJ2-1; TRBD2 matches at 9 bases. CDR1 and CDR2 (germline): SGHTA, FQGNSA. The CDR3 totals 15 residues. The J segment lost 9 bases and the V segment lost 1 base, leaving 7 bases of the junction unmatched. CDR3 sequence (DNA): TGTGCCAGCAGCTTAGGGGCGGGGGGGCGAAGTGAGCAGTTCTTC. This translates into CASSLGAGGRSEQFF.

V is TRBV7-2 and J is TRBJ2-2, with D perhaps TRBD1 (5 bases). V dropped 2 bases and J dropped 3 bases, with 7 bases sitting between them. Germline V CDR1 and CDR2: SGHTA, FQGNSA. This CDR3 is built from 14 residues. This CDR3 reads CASSLQGYTGELFF. CDR3 nucleotide sequence: TGTGCCAGCAGCTTACAGGGATACACCGGGGAGCTGTTTTTT.

The chain has TRBV5-1 and TRBJ1-2; possibly TRBD1 for D (5 bases). CDR1 is SGHRS, CDR2 YFSETQ, per germline. The CDR3 runs 14 residues. Trimming pared 1 base from V and 6 bases from J, leaving 13 bases between. In nucleotides, the CDR3 is TGCGCCAGCAGCTTGCGGCAGGGTGGGGATGGCTACACCTTC. As protein: CASSLRQGGDGYTF.

The CDR3 DNA is TGTGCCAGCAGCTTATCCCTCGGGACAGGGGGCCGAGATTCACCCCTCCACTTT. This gives the protein CASSLSLGTGGRDSPLHF. The rearrangement uses TRBV7-2 and TRBJ1-6; TRBD1 agrees at 12 bases. V shed 2 bases, J shed 8 bases, and the junction held 10 bases outside the gene matches. The CDR3 extends over 18 amino acids. Germline V gives CDR1 SGHTA, CDR2 FQGNSA.